This TCR beta chain was identified in a study of shared clonotypes between healthy human individuals. Whole-study context: A couple of female and a few male donors aged 18 to 49 were enrolled. Study findings and constraints: Clonotypes not shared had lower generation probabilities than those common to all four donors. The authors expected sequencing depth to affect clonotype sharing among donors.

Researchers ran the assay at a deep level. Produced via immunoSEQ multiplex PCR; TCRdb's table is partial and in-frame only. The sample shows a few million clones, about 92% of them seen only once. Trimming removed 4 bases from V and 5 bases from J, with 11 bases in between. The germline CDR1 and CDR2 sequences are MGHRA and YSYEKL. CDR3 size: 13 residues. Remarks on this clone: Its antigen is unknown.

The specimen sequenced was naive CD4+ T cells from PBMCs. Sample subset: CD45RA+ positively selected. The TCR originated in a man aged 18-30 years in good health. Some clones in this sample may be carry-over from other donors' samples. The genes are TRBV4-1 and TRBJ2-5; perhaps TRBD1 as D (6 bases). CDR3 protein: CASSPPRGETQYF. The CDR3 coding sequence is TGCGCCAGCAGCCCCCCTAGGGGGGAGACCCAGTACTTC.